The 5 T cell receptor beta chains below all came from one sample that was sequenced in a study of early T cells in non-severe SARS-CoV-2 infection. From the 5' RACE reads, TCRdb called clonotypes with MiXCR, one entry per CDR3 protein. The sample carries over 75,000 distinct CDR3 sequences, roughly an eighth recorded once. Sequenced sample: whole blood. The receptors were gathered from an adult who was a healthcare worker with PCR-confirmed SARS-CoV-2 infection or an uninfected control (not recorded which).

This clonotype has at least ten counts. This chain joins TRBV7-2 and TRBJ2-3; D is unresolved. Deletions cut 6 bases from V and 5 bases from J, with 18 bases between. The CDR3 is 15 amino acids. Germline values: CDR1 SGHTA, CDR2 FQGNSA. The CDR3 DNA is TGTGCCAGCAGGAAGGCCTACCCCCCCAAAGATACGCAGTATTTT. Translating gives CASRKAYPPKDTQYF.

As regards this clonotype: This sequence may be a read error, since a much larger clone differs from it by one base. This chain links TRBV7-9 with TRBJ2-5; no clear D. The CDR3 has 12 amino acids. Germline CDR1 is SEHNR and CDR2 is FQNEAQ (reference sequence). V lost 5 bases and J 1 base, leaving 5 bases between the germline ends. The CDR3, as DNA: TGTGCCAGCAGCCAGATCCAAGAGACCCAGTACTTC. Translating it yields CASSQIQETQYF.

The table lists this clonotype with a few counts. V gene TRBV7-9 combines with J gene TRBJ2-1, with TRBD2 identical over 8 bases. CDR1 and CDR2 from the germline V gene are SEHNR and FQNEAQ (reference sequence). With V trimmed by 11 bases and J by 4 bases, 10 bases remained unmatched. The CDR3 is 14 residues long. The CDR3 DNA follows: TGTGCCGCGAGTGGTAGCGGGGCGTACAATGAGCAGTTCTTC. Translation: CAASGSGAYNEQFF.

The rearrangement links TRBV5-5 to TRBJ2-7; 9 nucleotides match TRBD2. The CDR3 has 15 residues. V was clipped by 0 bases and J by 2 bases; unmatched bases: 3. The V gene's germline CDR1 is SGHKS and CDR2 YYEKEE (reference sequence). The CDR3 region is CASSLGLAVPYEQYF. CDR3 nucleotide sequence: TGTGCCAGCAGCTTGGGACTAGCGGTTCCCTACGAGCAGTACTTC.

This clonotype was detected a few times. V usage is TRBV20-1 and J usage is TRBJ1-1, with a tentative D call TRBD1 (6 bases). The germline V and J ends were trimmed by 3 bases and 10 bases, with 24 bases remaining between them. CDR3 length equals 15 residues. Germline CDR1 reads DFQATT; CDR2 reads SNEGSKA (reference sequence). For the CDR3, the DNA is TGCAGTGCTAGTAACCCCCCTACAGGGTCCAGGAGAGCTTTCTTT. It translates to CSASNPPTGSRRAFF.